This T cell receptor (beta chain) was captured by sequencing in a study of CD8+ T cells in alopecia areata. Overall study findings and caveats: In lesional scalp, particularly from alopecia totalis/universalis, clonality was higher than in normal scalp. A single nonresponder leaves the baseline CD8+ expansion link to response uncertain.

This clone turned up a few times. What it binds is not known. Isolated RNA was reverse transcribed into cDNA used as the sequencing template. TCRdb's copy holds only in-frame clones and misses some; the assay was immunoSEQ multiplex PCR. The sample gives about 180,000 clones, about three fifths of which show up once; roughly 16% is in the top ten. Described treatment: oral pan-JAK inhibitor, 5-10 mg twice daily. V was shortened by 2 bases and J by 8 bases, with 16 bases between the two germline ends. CDR1 and CDR2 (germline): SGHRS, YFSETQ. This CDR3 region has 14 residues. The chain recombines TRBV5-1 with TRBJ1-2; D uncertain. The TCR sequence derives from a human donor with alopecia areata. Sequencing was performed on CD4+ T cells sorted from blood, taken at approximately week 56, from a patient treated with tofacitinib. CDR3 nucleotides: TGCGCCAGCAGCTTCCGGACCTCGAGTGGGGGCTACACCTTC. As protein: CASSFRTSSGGYTF. The complete variable domain, with remaining parts taken from reference TRBV5-1 and TRBJ1-2, reads KAGVTQTPRYLIKTRGQQVTLSCSPISGHRSVSWYQQTPGQGLQFLFEYFSETQRNKGNFPGRFSGRQFSNSRSEMNVSTLELGDSALYLCASSFRTSSGGYTFGSGTRLTVV.